One and the same sample provided the 18 T cell receptor beta chains below, sequenced in a study of blood T cell repertoires in COVID-19. The table came from immunoSEQ multiplex PCR; TCRdb's copy has only in-frame clones and leaves some out. The sample has 200,000 to 300,000 clones, roughly 86% seen once. Input material: peripheral blood. The source is a man aged 35-49 years who had recovered from COVID-19.

This clone was seen once. The chain employs TRBV30 and TRBJ2-6, with D possibly being TRBD2 (6 bases). The CDR3 has 15 amino acids. CDR1 is GTSNPN and CDR2 is SVGIG in the germline V gene (reference sequence). Deletions cut 2 bases from V and 2 bases from J, with 10 bases between. The CDR3 DNA follows: TGTGCCTGGAGTTATGGAGGGCCTGGGGCCAACGTCCTGACTTTC. Translation gives CAWSYGGPGANVLTF. Full variable domain (missing parts from reference TRBV30 and TRBJ2-6): SQTIHQWPATLVQPVGSPLSLECTVEGTSNPNLYWYRQAAGRGLQLLFYSVGIGQISSEVPQNLSASRPQDRQFILSSKKLLLSDSGFYLCAWSYGGPGANVLTFGAGSRLTVL.

V is TRBV5-1 and J is TRBJ2-7, with D possibly TRBD1 on 5 matching bases. The CDR3 length is 14 residues. V lost 0 bases and J 1 base, leaving 8 bases between the germline ends. The germline V gene has CDR1 SGHRS and CDR2 YFSETQ. Here the CDR3 DNA reads TGCGCCAGCAGCTTGGAGGACATTTCCTACGAGCAGTACTTC. It yields the protein CASSLEDISYEQYF.

The rearrangement uses TRBV5-1 and TRBJ1-2, with D hard to call. Per germline, CDR1 SGHRS and CDR2 YFSETQ. V lost 2 bases, J lost 0 bases, and 5 bases lay in between. CDR3 length: 13 amino acids. In DNA form, the CDR3 reads TGCGCCAGCAGCTTCGGAGCTAACTATGGCTACACCTTC. This gives the protein CASSFGANYGYTF. Together with reference TRBV5-1 and TRBJ1-2, the CDR3 gives the full variable domain: KAGVTQTPRYLIKTRGQQVTLSCSPISGHRSVSWYQQTPGQGLQFLFEYFSETQRNKGNFPGRFSGRQFSNSRSEMNVSTLELGDSALYLCASSFGANYGYTFGSGTRLTVV.

The chain links TRBV7-9 to TRBJ1-5, with 8 bases aligning to TRBD1. The CDR3 length is 16 residues. CDR1 and CDR2 from the germline V gene are SEHNR and FQNEAQ (reference sequence). V shed 2 bases and J 2 bases; nucleotides not matched to a gene: 5. The CDR3 DNA reads TGTGCCAGCAGCTTATACAGGGGGTACGGCAATCAGCCCCAGCATTTT. Amino acids: CASSLYRGYGNQPQHF.

The genes are TRBV10-3 and TRBJ2-2; 9 positions match TRBD2. Germline V gene sequence: CDR1 ENHRY, CDR2 SYGVKD. This CDR3 region has 18 residues. Germline trimming cut 4 bases from V and 6 bases from J; bases unmatched to any gene: 15. The CDR3 loop is CAISVQSGRPFDAGELFF. The CDR3 DNA reads TGTGCCATCAGTGTCCAAAGCGGGAGGCCATTCGATGCCGGGGAGCTGTTTTTT.

The V and J genes are TRBV13 and TRBJ1-4; D is possibly TRBD1 (6 bases). Germline-derived CDR1 and CDR2 are PRHDT and FYEKMQ (reference sequence). The length of the CDR3 is 13 residues. V lost 7 bases and J 7 bases, leaving 13 bases between the germline ends. This CDR3 reads CASTTGQSEKLFF. CDR3 DNA: TGTGCCAGCACCACAGGGCAAAGTGAAAAACTGTTTTTT.

The rearrangement joins TRBV19 to TRBJ2-3; 8 bases agree with TRBD1. The CDR3 is made up of 12 amino acids. The ends lost 6 bases at V and 7 bases at J; junction bases unmatched: 3. CDR1 is LNHDA and CDR2 is SQIVND in the germline V gene (reference sequence). In DNA, the CDR3 is TGTGCCAGTAGGCGGACAGGGTATACGCAGTATTTT. The encoded protein is CASRRTGYTQYF.

The CDR3 spells CASNPGQGYNEQFF. The CDR3 DNA is TGTGCCAGCAACCCGGGACAGGGGTACAATGAGCAGTTCTTC. The chain has TRBV7-6 and TRBJ2-1; 10 bases agree with TRBD1. CDR3 size: 14 residues. With 7 bases clipped from V and 4 bases from J, the junction kept 4 bases outside the gene matches. Germline CDR1 SGHVS, CDR2 FNYEAQ.

The rearrangement joins TRBV5-1 to TRBJ1-4; 8 positions agree with TRBD1. Germline CDR1 and CDR2: SGHRS and YFSETQ. The CDR3 is 14 residues long. V shed 2 bases and J 4 bases; nucleotides not matched to a gene: 1. CDR3 DNA sequence: TGCGCCAGCAGCTTACAGGGGGATAATGAAAAACTGTTTTTT. Translated, it gives CASSLQGDNEKLFF.

The V and J genes are TRBV6-6 and TRBJ1-3; D is possibly TRBD1 (6 bases). Per germline, CDR1 MNHNY and CDR2 SVGAGI (reference sequence). The V and J ends lost 10 bases and 0 bases respectively, with 16 bases between them. The CDR3 covers 15 residues. CDR3 nucleotides: TGTGCCATTCGGGGGGCCCCCCTCTCTGGAAACACCATATATTTT. It yields the protein CAIRGAPLSGNTIYF.

This clone appeared many times. V gene TRBV3-1 (or the pseudogene TRBV3-2) combines with J gene TRBJ1-2; 10 nucleotides agree with TRBD1. Germline V CDR1 and CDR2: LGHDT, YNNKEL (reference sequence). J was trimmed by 8 bases and V by 4 bases; bases with no gene match: 10. This CDR3 comprises 15 residues. The CDR3 is CASSRDRGDVEGYTF. CDR3 DNA sequence: TGTGCCAGCAGCCGGGACAGGGGAGACGTAGAAGGCTACACCTTC.

This chain links TRBV27 with TRBJ1-5; D remains ambiguous. The V and J ends lost 7 bases and 0 bases respectively, with 10 bases between them. The CDR3 contains 14 residues. Germline V gene sequence: CDR1 MNHEY, CDR2 SMNVEV (reference sequence). CDR3 nucleotides: TGTGCCAGCACCCAACCCTATAGCAATCAGCCCCAGCATTTT. Translation: CASTQPYSNQPQHF.

This clone has just one count. V gene TRBV5-1 combines with J gene TRBJ2-1; D may be TRBD1 (7 bases). The germline gives CDR1 SGHRS, CDR2 YFSETQ. The length of the CDR3 is 15 residues. V lost 5 bases and J 4 bases, leaving 16 bases between the germline ends. The CDR3 DNA follows: TGCGCCAGCAGGCGGGGACAGCCGGGGTACAATGAGCAGTTCTTC. It yields the protein CASRRGQPGYNEQFF.

The chain uses TRBV12-3 or TRBV12-4 and TRBJ1-1, with D hard to call. Deletions cut 0 bases from V and 5 bases from J, with 7 bases between. This CDR3 is built from 13 residues. The CDR3 loop reads CASSLAGATEAFF. The CDR3 DNA follows: TGTGCCAGCAGTTTAGCCGGAGCGACTGAAGCTTTCTTT.

This rearrangement joins TRBV20-1 to TRBJ2-1; 7 bases fit TRBD1. Trimming took 6 bases from V and 8 from J; bases not matched to a gene: 4. Germline-derived CDR1 and CDR2 are DFQATT and SNEGSKA (reference sequence). The length of the CDR3 is 11 residues. The CDR3 DNA is TGCAGTGCCAGGGGGACGGATGAGCAGTTCTTC. Translating gives CSARGTDEQFF.

The rearrangement links TRBV19 to TRBJ2-1; 9 bases map to TRBD1. The V gene's germline CDR1 is LNHDA and CDR2 SQIVND (reference sequence). Losses at the gene ends were 2 bases for V and 8 bases for J; bases not matched to a gene: 7. This CDR3 has 15 amino acids. The CDR3 sequence: CASSIWDRDIDEQFF. The CDR3 DNA reads as TGTGCCAGTAGTATATGGGACAGGGATATCGATGAGCAGTTCTTC.

This clone was detected a few times. The chain carries TRBV2 and TRBJ1-1, with D perhaps matching TRBD1 (5 bases). This CDR3 is built from 14 residues. The germline V and J ends were trimmed by 4 bases and 5 bases, with 14 bases remaining between them. CDR1 is SNHLY, CDR2 FYNNEI, per germline. In nucleotides, the CDR3 is TGTGCCAGCAGTGGATGGGGGGGGAGAACTGAAGCTTTCTTT. Translation: CASSGWGGRTEAFF.

The chain joins TRBV5-4 to TRBJ2-5, with D possibly TRBD1 on 5 matching bases. The CDR3 spans 14 residues. Germline V gives CDR1 SGHNT, CDR2 YYREEE (reference sequence). V lost 6 bases and J 1 base, leaving 13 bases between the germline ends. CDR3 protein: CASTLQETQETQYF. CDR3 in DNA: TGTGCCAGCACCCTACAGGAGACCCAAGAGACCCAGTACTTC.